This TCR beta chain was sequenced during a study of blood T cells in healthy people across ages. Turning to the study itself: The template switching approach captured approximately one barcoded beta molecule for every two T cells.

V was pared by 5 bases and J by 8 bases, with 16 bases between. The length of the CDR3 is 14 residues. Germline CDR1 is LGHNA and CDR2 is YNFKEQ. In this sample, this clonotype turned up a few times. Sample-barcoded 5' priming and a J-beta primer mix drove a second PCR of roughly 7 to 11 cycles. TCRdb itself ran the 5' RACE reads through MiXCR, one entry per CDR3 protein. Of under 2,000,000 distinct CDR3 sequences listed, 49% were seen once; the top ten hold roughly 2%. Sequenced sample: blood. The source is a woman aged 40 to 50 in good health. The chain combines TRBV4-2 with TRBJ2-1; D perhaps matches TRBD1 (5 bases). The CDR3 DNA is TGTGCCAGCAGCGCAAGTGGTGGGGCTTATGAGCAGTTCTTC. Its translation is CASSASGGAYEQFF.